This is a list of T cell receptor beta chains from one sample in a study of T cell responses to AZD1222 COVID-19 vaccine. Assay used: immunoSEQ multiplex PCR; TCRdb lists only in-frame clones, some missing. Here the sample spans some 180,000 clones, roughly 92% being singletons. Sample: peripheral blood, taken 28 days after the second dose of the MenACWY control vaccine. The origin of the receptors is an adult who received the MenACWY meningococcal vaccine as a control. Each CDR3 is given with its conserved first and last residue. The D gene is left open where the match is weak. Expanded clones get a size class; other rows say once, few or many, or leave the size out.

v_gene	j_gene	abundance	d_gene	len	CDR3nt	CDR3aa
TRBV28	TRBJ1-4	-	-	17	TGTGCCATCCAAAGTATGGGGGGATTAGGAACTAATGAAAAACTGTTTTTT	CAIQSMGGLGTNEKLFF
TRBV27	TRBJ2-1	-	TRBD2	17	TGTGCCAGCAGACGTAGGACTAGCAATACAATTTTGCATGAGCAGTTCTTC	CASRRRTSNTILHEQFF
TRBV5-1	TRBJ1-4	-	TRBD1	14	TGCGCCAGCAGCTCAAACAGGGGGCTCGAAAAACTGTTTTTT	CASSSNRGLEKLFF
TRBV19	TRBJ1-3	few	-	16	TGTGCCAGTAGTGATTATACTCGTAGCTCTGGAAACACCATATATTTT	CASSDYTRSSGNTIYF
TRBV5-4	TRBJ2-1	-	TRBD2	15	TGTGCCAGCAGCTTGGAACTAGCGGGAAGGAATGAGCAGTTCTTC	CASSLELAGRNEQFF
TRBV19	TRBJ1-3	-	TRBD1	17	TGTGCCAGTAGACCTGGGACAGGGGGCTACTCTGGAAACACCATATATTTT	CASRPGTGGYSGNTIYF
TRBV29-1	TRBJ2-1	-	-	11	TGCAGCGTTGCGGCCCTCAATGAGCAGTTCTTC	CSVAALNEQFF
TRBV24-1	TRBJ2-4	-	-	13	TGTGCCACCAGTGATCCCGGAGGAAACATTCAGTACTTC	CATSDPGGNIQYF
TRBV5-8	TRBJ2-3	-	TRBD1	18	TGTGCCAGCAGCCCAGACCCGGGACAGCCGATAAGCACAGATACGCAGTATTTT	CASSPDPGQPISTDTQYF
TRBV9	TRBJ2-7	-	-	15	TGTGCCAGCAGCGTACTAGCATTTCCCGGAGGGGAGCAGTACTTC	CASSVLAFPGGEQYF
TRBV30	TRBJ2-5	-	-	13	TGTGCCTGGAGTGGATGGGTCCGCTCAACCCAGTACTTC	CAWSGWVRSTQYF
TRBV28	TRBJ2-3	-	-	15	TGTGCCAGCAGTTTGGGAGGCTCGCCCACAGATACGCAGTATTTT	CASSLGGSPTDTQYF
TRBV11-2	TRBJ2-7	few	-	14	TGTGCCAGCAGCTTCCAACTCGACAGTTACGAGCAGTACTTC	CASSFQLDSYEQYF
TRBV19	TRBJ1-4	-	-	16	TGTGCCAGTAGTATAGATCGGCCCGGGGGGGATGAAAAACTGTTTTTT	CASSIDRPGGDEKLFF
TRBV27	TRBJ1-2	-	-	15	TGTGCCAGCAGTTTCTCTCACTCGGTCGGGCGGGGCTACACCTTC	CASSFSHSVGRGYTF
TRBV5-1	TRBJ1-2	-	TRBD1	13	TGCGCCAGCAGCTTAGGGACAGGGACCGGCTACACCTTC	CASSLGTGTGYTF
TRBV9	TRBJ1-2	-	-	15	TGTGCCAGCAGCGCCTGGGACGGGCGACGTACGGGCTACACCTTC	CASSAWDGRRTGYTF
TRBV19	TRBJ2-7	-	-	13	TGTGCCAGTAGTATGGTGGTCGCCTACGAGCAGTACTTC	CASSMVVAYEQYF
TRBV27	TRBJ2-1	-	TRBD2	13	TGTGCCGTGACTAGCGAGCACTACAATGAGCAGTTCTTC	CAVTSEHYNEQFF
TRBV14	TRBJ2-1	once	TRBD1	16	TGTGCCAGCAGCCAAGATACAGGGGGCTGGTACAATGAGCAGTTCTTC	CASSQDTGGWYNEQFF
TRBV12-3/TRBV12-4	TRBJ1-1	-	-	13	TGTGCCAGCACCGGAGACGGGGCCCCTGGAGCTTTCTTT	CASTGDGAPGAFF
TRBV5-4	TRBJ2-1	once	TRBD1	16	TGTGCCAGCAGCTCTGTTCCGACAGGGGTGGGCAATGAGCAGTTCTTC	CASSSVPTGVGNEQFF
TRBV12-3/TRBV12-4	TRBJ2-7	-	TRBD1	13	TGTGCCAGCAGACGGACAGGTGTCTACGAGCAGTACTTC	CASRRTGVYEQYF
TRBV7-3	TRBJ1-2	-	-	13	TGTGCCAGCAGCTTATATGAGGGGAGCGGCTACACCTTC	CASSLYEGSGYTF
TRBV10-3	TRBJ2-5	-	-	13	TGTGCCATCAGGCAAGTTTCCCAAGAGACCCAGTACTTC	CAIRQVSQETQYF
TRBV7-9	TRBJ1-3	-	-	14	TGTGCCAGCAGCCCCGGTGGCTCAGGAAACACCATATATTTT	CASSPGGSGNTIYF
TRBV19	TRBJ2-1	-	-	13	TGTGCCAGTAAATTTCGAGGGGGGAATGAGCAGTTCTTC	CASKFRGGNEQFF
TRBV27	TRBJ1-4	-	TRBD1	15	TGTGCCAGCAGTCACCTACAGGGGGCTAATGAAAAACTGTTTTTT	CASSHLQGANEKLFF
TRBV9	TRBJ2-7	-	-	14	TGTGCCAGCAGTAGGTCGGGTTTCACCTACGAGCAGTACTTC	CASSRSGFTYEQYF
TRBV6-6	TRBJ2-7	-	TRBD2	15	TGTGCCAGCAGCCTCATAGCGGGAGTATCGGGAGAGCAGTACTTC	CASSLIAGVSGEQYF
TRBV5-1	TRBJ2-7	-	TRBD2	15	TGCGCCAGCAGCTTCATAGCGGGAGATTCCTACGAGCAGTACTTC	CASSFIAGDSYEQYF
TRBV3-1/TRBV3-2	TRBJ2-3	-	-	16	TGTGCCAGCAGCCAAGATCTGGCCGGGCACACAGATACGCAGTATTTT	CASSQDLAGHTDTQYF
TRBV4-2	TRBJ2-1	-	TRBD2	17	TGTGCCAGCAGCCAAGATTGGGCGGGAGTCAGATCCAATGAGCAGTTCTTC	CASSQDWAGVRSNEQFF